The clone carrying this T cell receptor (beta chain) showed up many times. As yet, its antigen is unknown. The record originates from a study of response to subunit inactivated influenza vaccine. Study-wide results and caveats: New T cells are recruited in small numbers by each seasonal influenza vaccination, according to the authors' suggestion.

Via MiXCR, TCRdb re-called the RT-PCR reads, giving one row per CDR3 protein. The sample gives about 520,000 distinct CDR3 sequences, roughly 7.6% of which show up once; roughly 14% is in the top ten. Per the germline V gene, CDR1 is SGDLS and CDR2 is YYNGEE. V lost 2 bases to trimming and J lost 5 bases, with 12 bases between them. This CDR3 has 14 amino acids. This specimen was PBMCs from blood, taken roughly 24 months after vaccination. The TCR comes from a man between 50 and 69 years old who received an inactivated influenza vaccine. The V gene is TRBV9, the J gene TRBJ2-3; no firm D call. DNA of the CDR3: TGTGCCAGCAGCGTCCTTGATGGGATAGATACGCAGTATTTT. Amino acids: CASSVLDGIDTQYF.